The rows below give T cell receptor beta chains drawn from one sample of a study of blood T cell repertoires in COVID-19. Only in-frame clones appear in the TCRdb table, and some are missing; sequencing was by immunoSEQ multiplex PCR. The sample includes 400,000 to 450,000 clones, about 92% of them seen just once. The material sequenced was PBMCs or T cells enriched from blood (not recorded which). The receptors come from a man aged 18 to 35 who had recovered from COVID-19. CDR3s include the opening cysteine and the closing phenylalanine or tryptophan. Each record gives: J gene, V gene, clone size, D gene, CDR3 protein, CDR3 DNA. A D gene is named only where the DNA matches it firmly. Some rows mark clone size as missing; the rest say once, few, many or name a class of expanded clone.

TRBJ2-7	TRBV7-9	NA	TRBD2	CASSPAGVGTYEQYF	TGTGCCAGCAGCCCTGCGGGGGTTGGAACCTACGAGCAGTACTTC
TRBJ1-1	TRBV4-1	NA	TRBD1	CASSHPGQGTEAFF	TGCGCCAGCAGCCACCCGGGACAGGGAACTGAAGCTTTCTTT
TRBJ2-1	TRBV29-1	once	TRBD1	CSVMLGTGVPFF	TGCAGCGTAATGTTGGGGACAGGGGTCCCGTTCTTC
TRBJ1-2	TRBV28	NA	NA	CASSLLQVGDYGYTF	TGTGCCAGCAGTCTCCTCCAGGTAGGGGACTATGGCTACACCTTC
TRBJ2-1	TRBV12-3/TRBV12-4	NA	NA	CASSLILNEQFF	TGTGCCAGCAGCCTTATATTAAATGAGCAGTTCTTC
TRBJ1-6	TRBV10-1	NA	TRBD1	CASSGGTANSPLHF	TGCGCCAGCAGTGGCGGGACAGCCAATTCACCCCTCCACTTT
TRBJ1-3	TRBV9	once	TRBD1	CASSSPTGGSGNTIYF	TGTGCCAGCAGCTCCCCGACAGGGGGCTCTGGAAACACCATATATTTT
TRBJ2-2	TRBV3-1/TRBV3-2	NA	TRBD1	CASSQVGRGLYTGELFF	TGTGCCAGCAGCCAAGTTGGCAGGGGGCTATACACCGGGGAGCTGTTTTTT
TRBJ2-7	TRBV30	NA	NA	CAWSVWGRGYEQYF	TGTGCCTGGAGTGTATGGGGCAGGGGCTACGAGCAGTACTTC
TRBJ2-1	TRBV6-2/TRBV6-3	NA	NA	CASSPSSRDFEQFF	TGTGCCAGCAGTCCGTCTTCCCGGGACTTTGAGCAGTTCTTC
TRBJ2-1	TRBV5-4	NA	TRBD1	CASRDADRFYNEQFF	TGTGCCAGCCGGGATGCGGACAGGTTTTACAATGAGCAGTTCTTC
TRBJ1-1	TRBV5-1	NA	TRBD1	CASYTGQGTEAFF	TGCGCTTCCTACACCGGACAGGGGACTGAAGCTTTCTTT
TRBJ2-1	TRBV6-1	NA	NA	CASSEGLVGEQFF	TGTGCCAGCAGTGAAGGACTGGTCGGTGAGCAGTTCTTC
TRBJ1-3	TRBV29-1	NA	NA	CSARVTAGNTIYF	TGCAGCGCCAGAGTTACAGCCGGAAACACCATATATTTT
TRBJ2-1	TRBV5-1	NA	TRBD1	CASSLDWNRGPYNEQFF	TGCGCCAGCAGCTTGGATTGGAACAGGGGACCCTACAATGAGCAGTTCTTC
TRBJ1-2	TRBV6-1	NA	TRBD1	CASSEGDWGQGPF	TGTGCCAGCAGTGAAGGGGATTGGGGACAGGGTCCCTTC
TRBJ2-7	TRBV27	NA	NA	CASSLVGSEQYF	TGTGCCAGCAGTTTGGTCGGTTCGGAGCAGTACTTC
TRBJ2-2	TRBV12-3/TRBV12-4	NA	NA	CASKLYTGELFF	TGTGCCAGCAAACTTTACACCGGGGAGCTGTTTTTT
TRBJ2-1	TRBV5-1	once	NA	CASSLEQGVDEQFF	TGCGCCAGCAGCTTGGAACAGGGAGTGGATGAGCAGTTCTTC
TRBJ1-5	TRBV23-1	NA	NA	CASSIRGGNQPQHF	TGCGCCAGCAGTATAAGGGGCGGCAATCAGCCCCAGCATTTT
TRBJ1-5	TRBV6-5	NA	TRBD1	CAGRLDRANQPQHF	TGTGCCGGCAGACTGGACAGGGCCAATCAGCCCCAGCATTTT
TRBJ1-4	TRBV5-1	NA	TRBD1	CASSGGGGGEKLFF	TGCGCCAGCAGCGGAGGGGGCGGAGGTGAAAAACTGTTTTTT
TRBJ1-2	TRBV11-2	NA	NA	CASSQESYGYTF	TGTGCCAGCAGCCAGGAAAGCTATGGCTACACCTTC
TRBJ1-1	TRBV6-5	NA	TRBD1	CASALTGTTEAFF	TGTGCCAGCGCTTTGACAGGGACCACTGAAGCTTTCTTT
TRBJ1-4	TRBV29-1	NA	TRBD1	CSARGTETGVDEKLFF	TGCAGCGCCCGAGGTACTGAGACAGGGGTGGATGAAAAACTGTTTTTT
TRBJ1-6	TRBV28	NA	TRBD1	CASVGTGNSPLHF	TGTGCCAGCGTCGGGACAGGGAATTCACCCCTCCACTTT
TRBJ1-2	TRBV3-1/TRBV3-2	NA	NA	CASSQGGGPGYTF	TGTGCCAGCAGCCAAGGGGGGGGGCCTGGCTACACCTTC
TRBJ2-3	TRBV10-1	NA	NA	CASSPSGGNTDTQYF	TGCGCCAGCTCCCCCTCTGGCGGAAACACAGATACGCAGTATTTT
TRBJ1-1	TRBV9	NA	NA	CASSVGQGNKFTEAFF	TGTGCCAGCAGCGTAGGTCAGGGAAATAAGTTCACTGAAGCTTTCTTT
TRBJ2-7	TRBV7-8	NA	TRBD2	CASSPGTSGLYEQYF	TGTGCCAGCAGCCCAGGGACTAGCGGGTTGTACGAGCAGTACTTC
TRBJ1-1	TRBV7-9	NA	NA	CASSPPFGGRTEAFF	TGTGCCAGCAGCCCCCCCTTTGGAGGACGGACTGAAGCTTTCTTT
TRBJ1-5	TRBV5-6	NA	TRBD1	CASSLGPGGVYQPQHF	TGTGCCAGCAGCTTGGGGCCAGGGGGCGTTTATCAGCCCCAGCATTTT
TRBJ1-3	TRBV5-4	few	TRBD1	CASSRDRFSGNTIYF	TGTGCCAGCAGCCGGGACAGGTTCTCTGGAAACACCATATATTTT
TRBJ1-5	TRBV6-5	NA	NA	CASTRQINQPQHF	TGTGCCAGCACCAGACAGATCAATCAGCCCCAGCATTTT
TRBJ1-2	TRBV7-3	NA	TRBD1	CASSPGQPNYGYTF	TGTGCCAGCAGCCCGGGACAGCCTAACTATGGCTACACCTTC
TRBJ2-1	TRBV24-1	once	TRBD1	CATSDPTATGGTDNEQFF	TGTGCCACCAGTGACCCTACCGCCACAGGGGGCACAGACAATGAGCAGTTCTTC
TRBJ1-6	TRBV27	NA	TRBD1	CASRRTGDLNSPLHF	TGTGCCAGCAGACGGACAGGGGACCTCAATTCACCCCTCCACTTT
TRBJ1-1	TRBV6-5	NA	NA	CASRAYGGTEAFF	TGTGCCAGCCGGGCCTACGGGGGCACTGAAGCTTTCTTT
TRBJ2-3	TRBV10-3	NA	TRBD2	CAISDQRGAGDTQYF	TGTGCCATCAGTGATCAGCGGGGGGCGGGAGATACGCAGTATTTT
TRBJ1-6	TRBV27	NA	TRBD1	CASRPRGAHSPLHF	TGTGCCAGCCGCCCCAGGGGGGCTCATTCACCCCTCCACTTT
TRBJ2-7	TRBV3-1/TRBV3-2	NA	NA	CASSQAPNSYEQYF	TGTGCCAGCAGCCAAGCGCCTAACTCCTACGAGCAGTACTTC
TRBJ1-3	TRBV11-2	NA	TRBD1	CASSRDRGRFGNTIYF	TGTGCCAGCAGCAGGGACAGGGGGCGCTTTGGAAACACCATATATTTT
TRBJ1-1	TRBV10-1	once	NA	CASSETQGVISAFF	TGCGCCAGCAGTGAGACCCAGGGTGTGATTTCAGCTTTCTTT
TRBJ1-5	TRBV24-1	NA	NA	CATSDFGSPGQPQHF	TGTGCCACCAGTGATTTCGGGTCTCCCGGTCAGCCCCAGCATTTT
TRBJ2-1	TRBV7-9	NA	NA	CASSFAAYNEQFF	TGTGCCAGCAGCTTCGCGGCGTACAATGAGCAGTTCTTC
TRBJ2-3	TRBV10-3	NA	TRBD1	CAIEGQGADTQYF	TGTGCCATCGAAGGACAGGGGGCAGATACGCAGTATTTT
TRBJ2-1	TRBV12-3/TRBV12-4	NA	NA	CASSRGGNEQFF	TGTGCCAGCAGTCGAGGTGGCAATGAGCAGTTCTTC
TRBJ1-4	TRBV28	once	NA	CASSTRREGKKEKLFF	TGTGCCAGCAGCACCCGGCGGGAAGGAAAGAAAGAAAAACTGTTTTTT
TRBJ2-3	TRBV7-2	NA	TRBD2	CASSSRLAGTDTQYF	TGTGCCAGCAGCTCCAGACTAGCTGGCACAGATACGCAGTATTTT
TRBJ1-5	TRBV28	NA	TRBD1	CASSTGQGRHRQPQHF	TGTGCCAGCAGTACCGGACAGGGGCGTCATCGGCAGCCCCAGCATTTT
TRBJ1-4	TRBV7-9	NA	TRBD1	CASSLIARTSTGTNEKLFF	TGTGCCAGCAGCTTAATTGCCCGGACCTCGACAGGGACTAATGAAAAACTGTTTTTT
TRBJ1-5	TRBV28	NA	NA	CASSLLFRVKQPQHF	TGTGCCAGCAGCTTGCTGTTCAGGGTGAAACAGCCCCAGCATTTT
TRBJ1-6	TRBV4-1	NA	TRBD1	CASSLLGTGSSPLHF	TGCGCCAGCAGCCTGCTGGGGACAGGGAGTTCACCCCTCCACTTT
TRBJ2-1	TRBV24-1	NA	TRBD1	CATSDPKPGQGNEQFF	TGTGCCACCAGTGATCCAAAACCGGGACAGGGAAATGAGCAGTTCTTC
TRBJ2-4	TRBV19	NA	TRBD2	CASRESSGRYIQYF	TGTGCCAGTAGAGAATCTAGCGGGAGATACATTCAGTACTTC
TRBJ2-1	TRBV9	NA	NA	CASSVTGLSVEQFF	TGTGCCAGCAGCGTAACAGGGTTATCAGTTGAGCAGTTCTTC
TRBJ2-2	TRBV15	NA	NA	CATSRDSSTTGELFF	TGTGCCACCAGCAGAGATTCGAGTACTACCGGGGAGCTGTTTTTT
TRBJ2-1	TRBV19	NA	NA	CASSHVAEPYNEQFF	TGTGCCAGTAGCCACGTAGCGGAACCCTACAATGAGCAGTTCTTC